Following are 29 T cell receptor beta chains from one sample sequenced in a study of PD-1 blockade in classical Hodgkin lymphoma. TCRdb's table, derived via immunoSEQ multiplex PCR, lists solely in-frame clones and lacks some. The data contain under 40,000 clones, about four fifths of them singletons. Time point of the sample: cycle 4 day 1 (C4D1), after 6 weeks of nivolumab. Each patient experienced a relapse that followed autologous stem cell transplantation, and brentuximab vedotin exposure varied. Sample: peripheral blood mononuclear cells (PBMCs), taken before the fourth cycle of nivolumab. Every receptor here comes from a human donor with classical Hodgkin lymphoma.

This clone was found a few times. The V and J genes are TRBV14 and TRBJ2-5; TRBD1 is a possible D gene (5 bases). This CDR3 has 15 amino acids. Germline V CDR1 and CDR2: SGHDN, FVKESK. V lost 2 bases, J lost 2 bases, and 12 bases lay in between. CDR3 DNA: TGTGCCAGCAGCCAACTCAAGGGGTTACAAGAGACCCAGTACTTC. Its translation: CASSQLKGLQETQYF. The whole variable domain, remainder taken from reference TRBV14 and TRBJ2-5, is EAGVTQFPSHSVIEKGQTVTLRCDPISGHDNLYWYRRVMGKEIKFLLHFVKESKQDESGMPNNRFLAERTGGTYSTLKVQPAELEDSGVYFCASSQLKGLQETQYFGPGTRLLVL.

This clone was seen more than once but under ten times. The CDR3 region is CATSNGIGGEQYF. Written as DNA, the CDR3 is TGTGCCACCAGCAACGGGATAGGTGGCGAGCAGTACTTC. This rearrangement joins TRBV15 to TRBJ2-7; weak D call: TRBD2 (5 bases). CDR1 is LNHNV and CDR2 is YYDKDF in the germline V gene (reference sequence). CDR3 length equals 13 residues. Trimming took 4 bases from V and 6 from J, leaving 13 bases between them.

The chain couples TRBV2 to TRBJ1-3, with D maybe TRBD1 (6 bases). Trimming removed 3 bases from V and 1 base from J, with 10 bases in between. The CDR3 has 15 residues. Germline V gene sequence: CDR1 SNHLY, CDR2 FYNNEI. This CDR3 is CASSEGARSGNTIYF. For the CDR3, the DNA is TGTGCCAGCAGTGAGGGGGCGCGGTCTGGAAACACCATATATTTT.

This clone was picked up one time. The chain combines TRBV4-2 with TRBJ2-2; D possibly corresponds to TRBD2 (5 bases). There are 15 residues in the CDR3. V was trimmed by 3 bases and J by 9 bases, leaving 17 bases between them. The V gene's germline CDR1 is LGHNA and CDR2 YNFKEQ. The CDR3 DNA reads TGTGCCAGCAGCCAGTCTACTAGTGGCGCCCGGGAGCTGTTTTTT. As protein: CASSQSTSGARELFF.

The chain couples TRBV5-6 to TRBJ1-2; D unresolved. V dropped 4 bases and J dropped 7 bases, with 17 bases sitting between them. The V gene's germline CDR1 is SGHDT and CDR2 YYEEEE. The CDR3 extends over 14 amino acids. CDR3 sequence (DNA): TGTGCCAGCAGCCCTGGCCTCGTACTGGGTGGCTACACCTTC. Its translation is CASSPGLVLGGYTF.

The V call is TRBV18, the J call TRBJ2-5, with 7 bases fitting TRBD1. Germline values: CDR1 KGHSH, CDR2 LQKENI. CDR3 length: 15 amino acids. Trimming at V came to 3 bases and at J to 5 bases, leaving 9 bases not matched to a gene. DNA for the CDR3: TGTGCCAGCTCACCTACAGGGGTGGGTTTGGAGACCCAGTACTTC. This gives the protein CASSPTGVGLETQYF. Drawing the rest from reference TRBV18 and TRBJ2-5, the complete variable domain is NAGVMQNPRHLVRRRGQEARLRCSPMKGHSHVYWYRQLPEEGLKFMVYLQKENIIDESGMPKERFSAEFPKEGPSILRIQQVVRGDSAAYFCASSPTGVGLETQYFGPGTRLLVL.

J is TRBJ2-1 and V is TRBV4-3; 7 bases match TRBD2. The CDR3 has 15 residues. CDR1 and CDR2 (germline): LGHNA, YSLEER. With V trimmed by 0 bases and J by 13 bases, 12 bases remained unmatched. The CDR3 protein is CASSQDLGLGGSQFF. CDR3 in DNA: TGCGCCAGCAGCCAAGATCTGGGGCTTGGCGGGAGTCAGTTCTTC.

The rearrangement uses TRBV6-1 and TRBJ1-3; D unresolved. CDR3 length: 13 amino acids. Trimming left V 4 bases short and J 0 bases short, with 4 bases between. Germline V gene data show CDR1 as MNHNS and CDR2 as SASEGT. The CDR3 nucleotides are TGTGCCAGCAGTGGCCGCTCTGGAAACACCATATATTTT. Protein product: CASSGRSGNTIYF.

This clone occurred a few times. The chain joins TRBV7-8 to TRBJ1-1; 7 bases fit TRBD1. With V trimmed by 2 bases and J by 2 bases, 5 bases remained unmatched. The CDR3 covers 15 residues. Germline V gene lookup returns CDR1 SGHVS and CDR2 FQNEAQ. The CDR3 sequence: CASSLQGTVNTEAFF. The DNA of the CDR3 is TGTGCCAGCAGCTTACAGGGGACAGTCAACACTGAAGCTTTCTTT.

This clone has a single count. The chain uses TRBV5-6 and TRBJ1-3; D may be TRBD1 (5 bases). Trimming took 4 bases from V and 2 from J, leaving 22 bases between them. The CDR3 length is 18 residues. Germline assignment: CDR1 SGHDT and CDR2 YYEEEE. This CDR3 is CASSRWGEAYWTGNTIYF. The CDR3 DNA reads as TGTGCCAGCAGCCGGTGGGGGGAAGCCTATTGGACTGGAAACACCATATATTTT.

This chain joins TRBV5-1 and TRBJ1-3; 9 positions agree with TRBD1. CDR1 is SGHRS and CDR2 is YFSETQ in the germline V gene. V lost 0 bases, J lost 2 bases, and 3 bases stayed unmatched. The CDR3 runs 16 residues. CDR3 residues: CASSLAGTGPGNTIYF. The CDR3 DNA reads as TGCGCCAGCAGCTTGGCCGGGACAGGGCCTGGAAACACCATATATTTT.

This clone appeared a few times. The rearrangement links TRBV7-2 to TRBJ2-2; D is unresolved. The CDR3 runs 14 residues. The V gene lost 5 bases and the J gene lost 4 bases, with 11 bases spanning the gap. Germline-derived CDR1 and CDR2 are SGHTA and FQGNSA. CDR3: CASSPRGTTGELFF. The DNA for the CDR3 is TGTGCCAGCAGCCCAAGAGGAACCACCGGGGAGCTGTTTTTT.

This rearrangement joins TRBV5-1 to TRBJ2-1; D call uncertain. The V gene's germline CDR1 is SGHRS and CDR2 YFSETQ. The CDR3 loop spans 12 amino acids. The V end lost 8 bases, the J end lost 10 bases, and 16 bases lay between the germline ends. The CDR3 loop reads CASRAPSGEQFF. As DNA, the CDR3 is TGCGCCAGTAGGGCCCCATCCGGGGAGCAGTTCTTC. Full variable domain (outside the CDR3, taken from reference TRBV5-1 and TRBJ2-1): KAGVTQTPRYLIKTRGQQVTLSCSPISGHRSVSWYQQTPGQGLQFLFEYFSETQRNKGNFPGRFSGRQFSNSRSEMNVSTLELGDSALYLCASRAPSGEQFFGPGTRLTVL.

V is TRBV7-2 and J is TRBJ2-3; D call uncertain. The V gene lost 5 bases and the J gene lost 2 bases, with 17 bases spanning the gap. CDR1 is SGHTA, CDR2 FQGNSA, per germline. The length of the CDR3 is 16 residues. Here the CDR3 reads CASSPRLSTLTDTQYF. CDR3 sequence (DNA): TGTGCCAGCAGCCCACGCCTGAGTACTCTCACAGATACGCAGTATTTT.

This rearrangement joins TRBV6-1 to TRBJ2-3; TRBD1 matches 7 bases. From germline, CDR1 is MNHNS and CDR2 SASEGT. The CDR3 has 15 amino acids. Trimming cost V 5 bases and J 5 bases; bases outside gene matches: 10. The CDR3 DNA reads as TGTGCCAGCAGTTTATCGACAGGGAAAGTAGATACGCAGTATTTT. As protein: CASSLSTGKVDTQYF.

CDR3 in amino acids: CASSSGGLNGYTF. CDR3 DNA sequence: TGTGCCAGCAGTTCTGGGGGACTCAATGGCTACACCTTC. The chain joins TRBV28 to TRBJ1-2, with D possibly TRBD1 on 5 matching bases. Germline CDR1 MDHEN, CDR2 SYDVKM. V was pared by 4 bases and J by 6 bases, with 12 bases between. The CDR3 consists of 13 residues.

V and J are TRBV6-4 and TRBJ2-2, with 8 nucleotides matching TRBD2. The V segment lost 5 bases and the J segment 4 bases; nucleotides outside the gene matches: 0. CDR1 MRHNA and CDR2 SNTAGT come from the germline V gene. This CDR3 has 13 residues. CDR3 in amino acids: CASSSGSTGELFF. CDR3 DNA: TGTGCCAGCAGTAGCGGGAGCACCGGGGAGCTGTTTTTT.

CDR3 amino acids: CASSDVKNYGYTF. The CDR3 nucleotides are TGTGCCAGCAGTGATGTCAAAAACTATGGCTACACCTTC. The rearrangement links TRBV6-1 to TRBJ1-2; no clear D. The CDR3 contains 13 residues. Germline-derived CDR1 and CDR2 are MNHNS and SASEGT. Trimming cost V 3 bases and J 2 bases, with 7 bases left between them.

The chain couples TRBV11-2 to TRBJ2-7, with 7 positions matching TRBD1. The CDR3 runs 15 residues. Germline values: CDR1 SGHAT, CDR2 FQNNGV. V gave up 1 base and J gave up 3 bases; unmatched junction bases: 6. CDR3 region: CASSLGPPGGYEQYF. The CDR3 DNA sequence: TGTGCCAGCAGCTTAGGCCCGCCAGGGGGCTACGAGCAGTACTTC.

As regards this clone: The sample carries other DNA sequences with the same CDR3. The chain employs TRBV4-2 and TRBJ1-1; tentatively, D is TRBD1 (5 bases). Germline V gene sequence: CDR1 LGHNA, CDR2 YNFKEQ. CDR3 length equals 14 residues. The germline V and J ends were trimmed by 1 base and 4 bases, with 10 bases remaining between them. CDR3 region: CASSQAGEGTEAFF. The CDR3 nucleotides are TGTGCCAGCAGCCAAGCGGGGGAGGGCACTGAAGCTTTCTTT.

The V and J genes are TRBV10-3 and TRBJ1-5; TRBD1 might be the D (6 bases). V was trimmed by 3 bases and J by 2 bases, leaving 17 bases between them. Germline values: CDR1 ENHRY, CDR2 SYGVKD. The length of the CDR3 is 17 residues. The CDR3 reads CAISDPTGINGNQPQHF. CDR3 nucleotide sequence: TGTGCCATCAGTGATCCAACAGGGATCAATGGCAATCAGCCCCAGCATTTT.

V is TRBV5-8 and J is TRBJ2-2; 13 bases are a match to TRBD2. V shed 0 bases and J 6 bases; nucleotides not matched to a gene: 5. Germline lookup yields CDR1 SGHTS and CDR2 YDEGEE. This CDR3 has 17 residues. Here the CDR3 reads CASSLVGLAGRAGELFF. CDR3 DNA sequence: TGTGCCAGCAGCTTGGTGGGACTAGCGGGACGGGCCGGGGAGCTGTTTTTT.

The rearrangement uses TRBV14 and TRBJ1-2; D not resolved. CDR3 length: 12 amino acids. Deletions cut 1 base from V and 7 bases from J, with 7 bases between. CDR1 is SGHDN and CDR2 is FVKESK in the germline V gene. The CDR3 DNA sequence: TGTGCCAGCAGCCAAGGGCGGGGTGGCTACACCTTC. This encodes CASSQGRGGYTF.

The chain is built from TRBV19 and TRBJ2-1; D is undetermined. The germline CDR1 and CDR2 sequences are LNHDA and SQIVND (reference sequence). V dropped 8 bases and J dropped 4 bases, with 3 bases sitting between them. There are 10 residues in the CDR3. The CDR3 reads CASGYNEQFF. The DNA of the CDR3 is TGTGCCAGTGGGTACAATGAGCAGTTCTTC. Drawing the rest from reference TRBV19 and TRBJ2-1, the complete variable domain is DGGITQSPKYLFRKEGQNVTLSCEQNLNHDAMYWYRQDPGQGLRLIYYSQIVNDFQKGDIAEGYSVSREKKESFPLTVTSAQKNPTAFYLCASGYNEQFFGPGTRLTVL.

The V and J genes are TRBV7-6 and TRBJ1-3; 8 bases align to TRBD1. The CDR3 is 17 residues long. Losses at the gene ends were 3 bases for V and 8 bases for J; bases not matched to a gene: 15. The germline CDR1 and CDR2 sequences are SGHVS and FNYEAQ. In DNA form, the CDR3 reads TGTGCCAGCAGCTTTTTGGACAGGGCGTTTCGGGCGGACACCATATATTTT. Encoded protein: CASSFLDRAFRADTIYF.

The V gene is TRBV5-5, the J gene TRBJ1-5; a weak D match, TRBD1 (6 bases). CDR3 length: 15 residues. From germline, CDR1 is SGHKS and CDR2 YYEKEE (reference sequence). Trimming pared 5 bases from V and 0 bases from J, leaving 12 bases between. The CDR3 sequence is CASSVQGISNQPQHF. CDR3 DNA sequence: TGTGCCAGCAGTGTACAGGGAATTAGCAATCAGCCCCAGCATTTT.

The rearrangement uses TRBV27 and TRBJ2-1; D call uncertain. Germline V gene data show CDR1 as MNHEY and CDR2 as SMNVEV (reference sequence). The CDR3 has 13 residues. V lost 4 bases to trimming and J lost 0 bases, with 4 bases between them. The CDR3 DNA follows: TGTGCCAGCAGTTATGACTCCTACAATGAGCAGTTCTTC. It encodes CASSYDSYNEQFF.

The genes are TRBV6-5 and TRBJ1-1, with D maybe TRBD1 (5 bases). The CDR3 spans 11 residues. Germline CDR1 is MNHEY and CDR2 is SVGAGI. Trimming removed 7 bases from V and 6 bases from J, with 9 bases in between. Here the CDR3 DNA reads TGTGCCAGCACTAAAGGGGCTGAAGCTTTCTTT. It specifies CASTKGAEAFF.

V gene TRBV7-9 combines with J gene TRBJ2-7; 8 bases are shared with TRBD1. The CDR3 has 15 residues. Germline V gene sequence: CDR1 SEHNR, CDR2 FQNEAQ (reference sequence). The V and J ends lost 1 base and 2 bases, in that order; junction bases with no gene match: 4. The CDR3 DNA follows: TGTGCCAGCAGCTTAGGGCAGGGGGCGGCCTACGAGCAGTACGTC. Translated: CASSLGQGAAYEQYV.